This entry describes one TCR beta chain. As yet, its antigen is unknown. Trimming left V 5 bases short and J 5 bases short, with 21 bases between. The CDR3 sequence is 16 residues long. CDR1 is SGHAT and CDR2 is FQDESV in the germline V gene (reference sequence). Using immunoSEQ multiplex PCR, the repertoire was profiled, and TCRdb retains in-frame clones only, with some absent. Of fewer than 80,000 clones in the sample, 85% were seen once. The data derive from a study of OX40 agonist ivuxolimab in advanced cancers. About the study: As their treatment, patients were administered ivuxolimab, an agonistic anti-OX40 (CD134) antibody.

Study results and caveats: Expanded clones were, on average, more numerous among CD8+ T cells than CD4+.

Collection of blood occurred at baseline, at cycle 4 day 1, and at cycle 7 day 1. This clonotype was obtained from an adult with an advanced solid tumor such as melanoma, head and neck, liver or kidney cancer. This chain connects TRBV11-1 to TRBJ1-1; D uncertain. Specimen: CD4+ or CD8+ T cells sorted from blood, collected in a trial of the OX40 agonist ivuxolimab. CDR3 region: CASSRLSGRRGTEAFF. DNA of the CDR3: TGTGCCAGCAGCCGGCTTTCGGGTAGGAGAGGTACTGAAGCTTTCTTT.